These T cell receptor beta chains were read from a single sample in a study of blood T cells in healthy people across ages. TCRdb processed the 5' RACE reads anew with MiXCR; each CDR3 protein has one entry. The table shows some 290,000 distinct CDR3 sequences, with roughly a quarter occurring only once. Sequences were obtained from blood. These receptors were collected from a woman aged 70 to 79 in good health. The CDR3 runs from the conserved cysteine through the conserved F or W. D genes are given only for firm matches. A clone size is listed for some rows: how often the clone was seen (once, few, many), or a class if it is expanded.

V	length	D	J	size	CDR3	DNA
TRBV7-2	15	TRBD2	TRBJ2-5	few	CASSFRLAGEETQYF	TGTGCCAGCAGCTTCCGACTAGCGGGAGAAGAGACCCAGTACTTC
TRBV29-1	11	-	TRBJ1-2	-	CSGHQGNGYTF	TGCAGCGGACACCAGGGGAATGGCTACACCTTC
TRBV2	13	TRBD1	TRBJ2-7	few	CASSVDRGGEQYF	TGTGCCAGCAGCGTTGACAGGGGTGGCGAGCAGTACTTC
TRBV29-1	14	TRBD1	TRBJ2-1	many	CSSDRDRGYNEQFF	TGCAGCTCAGACCGGGACAGGGGTTACAATGAGCAGTTCTTC
TRBV20-1	15	TRBD2	TRBJ2-7	-	CSARDRLAGSYEQYF	TGCAGTGCTAGAGATAGACTAGCGGGATCCTACGAGCAGTACTTC
TRBV7-2	17	-	TRBJ2-1	few	CASSGIGAVSSYNEQFF	TGTGCCAGCAGCGGTATTGGAGCGGTGAGCTCCTACAATGAGCAGTTCTTC
TRBV9	15	TRBD1	TRBJ1-6	-	CASTFRDRGNSPLHF	TGTGCCAGCACGTTCCGGGACAGGGGGAATTCACCCCTCCACTTT
TRBV28	12	-	TRBJ1-3	-	CASSLAIGTIYF	TGTGCCAGCAGTTTAGCCATTGGTACCATATATTTT
TRBV7-6	15	-	TRBJ2-6	few	CASSPPGAGANVLTF	TGTGCCAGCAGTCCCCCCGGGGCTGGGGCCAACGTCCTGACTTTC
TRBV7-9	13	-	TRBJ1-1	-	CASSPSGEREAFF	TGTGCCAGCAGTCCGTCTGGTGAACGGGAAGCTTTCTTT
TRBV4-1	13	-	TRBJ2-2	-	CASSRGLIGELFF	TGCGCCAGCAGCCGAGGGTTGATCGGGGAGCTGTTTTTT
TRBV29-1	14	TRBD2	TRBJ2-3	-	CSVGTSGNTDTQYF	TGCAGCGTCGGGACTAGCGGGAACACAGATACGCAGTATTTT
TRBV10-3	14	-	TRBJ2-3	-	CAIRGTLNTDTQYF	TGTGCCATCAGAGGGACTTTGAACACAGATACGCAGTATTTT
TRBV6-1	13	-	TRBJ1-1	-	CASGREMNTEAFF	TGTGCCAGCGGCAGAGAGATGAACACTGAAGCTTTCTTT
TRBV4-2	14	-	TRBJ1-2	-	CASSRPQGADGYTF	TGTGCCAGCAGCCGCCCCCAGGGCGCGGATGGCTACACCTTC
TRBV11-2	13	-	TRBJ2-1	-	CASSPAGAAGQFF	TGTGCCAGCAGCCCAGCTGGGGCCGCGGGGCAGTTCTTC
TRBV5-1	12	-	TRBJ2-3	-	CASSLGVDTQYF	TGCGCCAGCAGCTTGGGGGTGGATACGCAGTATTTT
TRBV27	14	TRBD2	TRBJ2-5	few	CASRSLAGQETQYF	TGTGCCAGTCGATCACTAGCGGGGCAAGAGACCCAGTACTTC
TRBV5-1	17	TRBD1	TRBJ2-3	-	CASSLRSGQGSTDTQYF	TGCGCCAGCAGCTTGAGATCGGGACAGGGGAGCACAGATACGCAGTATTTT
TRBV6-1	14	TRBD2	TRBJ2-7	-	CASTGTSGSYEQYF	TGTGCCAGCACCGGGACTAGCGGGAGCTACGAGCAGTACTTC